Given below is one T cell receptor beta chain in context. These data are taken from a study of T cell changes during pregnancy in multiple sclerosis. Germline CDR1 is SGHVS and CDR2 is FQNEAQ. CDR3 length: 14 amino acids. The V end lost 1 base, the J end lost 4 bases, and 11 bases lay between the germline ends. Libraries were prepared by immunoSEQ multiplex PCR; TCRdb keeps only in-frame clonotypes and omits some of them. The sample includes 35,000 to 50,000 clones, approximately 92% of them seen just once. The receptor's source is a female donor with multiple sclerosis, enrolled in a pregnancy study. The rearrangement uses TRBV7-8 and TRBJ2-7; tentatively, D is TRBD1 (6 bases). Here the sequenced sample was CD4+ T cells from peripheral blood mononuclear cells, taken in the first trimester of pregnancy. The CDR3 spells CASSLGDTGYEQYF. CDR3 DNA: TGTGCCAGCAGCTTAGGGGACACTGGGTACGAGCAGTACTTC. Full variable domain (outside the CDR3, taken from reference TRBV7-8 and TRBJ2-7): GAGVSQSPRYKVAKRGQDVALRCDPISGHVSLFWYQQALGQGPEFLTYFQNEAQLDKSGLPSDRFFAERPEGSVSTLKIQRTQQEDSAVYLCASSLGDTGYEQYFGPGTRLTVT.